A selection of T cell receptor beta chains follows, all from one sample in a study of T cell changes during pregnancy in multiple sclerosis. Measured with immunoSEQ multiplex PCR; TCRdb has only the in-frame clones, and not every one. The sample comprises over 50,000 clones, around nine tenths of which are singletons, and roughly 5.2% rests with the top ten. The sample comprised peripheral blood from another person, used as feeder cells. These receptors originate from a human donor whose cells served as feeder cells for cultures in a pregnancy study. CDR3s include the opening cysteine and the closing phenylalanine or tryptophan. The order of the fields is clone size, J gene, V gene, D gene, CDR3 protein, CDR3 DNA. The D gene is left open where the match is weak. Expanded clones get a size class; other rows say once, few or many, or leave the size out.

.,TRBJ2-5,TRBV5-1,TRBD2,CASDDGGANNFETQYF,TGCGCCAGCGACGACGGGGGGGCCAATAATTTTGAGACCCAGTACTTC
.,TRBJ2-7,TRBV5-1,.,CASSLVQPTDMYEQYF,TGCGCCAGCAGCTTGGTCCAGCCGACCGACATGTACGAGCAGTACTTC
.,TRBJ2-1,TRBV7-6,TRBD1,CASSLPMGQTSYNEQFF,TGTGCCAGCAGCCTACCGATGGGACAGACCTCCTACAATGAGCAGTTCTTC
.,TRBJ2-1,TRBV5-8,TRBD2,CASSFSGIYAEQFF,TGTGCCAGCAGCTTTAGCGGGATTTATGCCGAGCAGTTCTTC
.,TRBJ2-7,TRBV7-2,TRBD2,CASSQEVAGVGEQYF,TGTGCCAGCAGCCAGGAAGTAGCGGGAGTCGGCGAGCAGTACTTC
.,TRBJ2-2,TRBV7-2,TRBD2,CASSRIAGGHAGELFF,TGTGCCAGCAGCCGTATAGCGGGGGGGCATGCCGGGGAGCTGTTTTTT
.,TRBJ2-7,TRBV6-6,.,CASSSSPGAREQYF,TGTGCCAGCAGTTCCTCCCCTGGAGCTAGGGAGCAGTACTTC
.,TRBJ2-3,TRBV5-4,TRBD2,CASSFTTSGADTQYF,TGTGCCAGCAGCTTCACGACTAGCGGGGCAGATACGCAGTATTTT
.,TRBJ1-5,TRBV6-5,.,CASSYSATFNQPQHF,TGTGCCAGCAGTTACTCTGCTACCTTCAATCAGCCCCAGCATTTT
.,TRBJ1-5,TRBV2,TRBD1,CATRGPPGQGRMSSNQPQHF,TGTGCCACCAGAGGACCCCCGGGACAGGGGAGAATGAGCAGCAATCAGCCCCAGCATTTT
.,TRBJ2-7,TRBV7-2,.,CASSPSGARTYEQYF,TGTGCCAGCAGCCCATCTGGGGCAAGAACCTACGAGCAGTACTTC
.,TRBJ2-7,TRBV11-3,.,CASSPGGRYEQYF,TGTGCCAGCAGCCCCGGGGGTCGGTACGAGCAGTACTTC
.,TRBJ2-7,TRBV18,.,CASSPGTELYEQYF,TGTGCCAGCTCACCGGGGACCGAATTATACGAGCAGTACTTC
.,TRBJ2-2,TRBV10-1,.,CASSPTNTGELFF,TGCGCCAGCAGCCCAACGAACACCGGGGAGCTGTTTTTT
.,TRBJ2-1,TRBV14,TRBD1,CASSNFGWWGQAPLDSYEQFF,TGTGCCAGCAGTAACTTTGGCTGGTGGGGACAGGCTCCACTCGATTCCTACGAGCAGTTCTTC
.,TRBJ1-2,TRBV7-9,.,CASSLRTDYGYTF,TGTGCCAGCAGCTTAAGGACAGACTATGGCTACACCTTC
.,TRBJ2-5,TRBV5-1,.,CASSLVSRHQETQYF,TGCGCCAGCAGCTTGGTCAGCCGCCACCAAGAGACCCAGTACTTC
.,TRBJ2-5,TRBV9,.,CASSVGGSGQETQYF,TGTGCCAGCAGCGTAGGGGGATCCGGGCAAGAGACCCAGTACTTC
.,TRBJ2-1,TRBV11-3,TRBD2,CASSSRTSGGDNEQFF,TGTGCCAGCAGCTCTCGGACTAGCGGGGGGGACAATGAGCAGTTCTTC
.,TRBJ2-1,TRBV28,TRBD2,CATLPGGDYNEQFF,TGTGCCACCTTGCCGGGAGGGGACTACAATGAGCAGTTCTTC
.,TRBJ1-1,TRBV4-1,.,CASSQDGVGGGNTEAFF,TGCGCCAGCAGCCAAGATGGTGTAGGCGGCGGTAACACTGAAGCTTTCTTT
few,TRBJ1-2,TRBV7-2,.,CASSLNQGMDYGYTF,TGTGCCAGCAGCTTAAATCAGGGGATGGACTATGGCTACACCTTC
.,TRBJ2-1,TRBV2,.,CASTPGGGSYNEQFF,TGTGCCAGCACCCCCGGAGGGGGGTCCTACAATGAGCAGTTCTTC
.,TRBJ2-7,TRBV7-9,.,CASSLGVYEQYF,TGTGCCAGCAGCTTAGGGGTGTACGAGCAGTACTTC
.,TRBJ2-1,TRBV28,.,CASNMDSSYNEQFF,TGTGCCAGCAACATGGACAGCTCCTACAATGAGCAGTTCTTC
.,TRBJ2-1,TRBV7-8,.,CASSLESRDTYNEQFF,TGTGCCAGCAGCTTAGAAAGCCGGGACACCTACAATGAGCAGTTCTTC
.,TRBJ2-1,TRBV15,.,CATSQRATSYNEQFF,TGTGCCACCAGCCAGCGGGCCACCTCCTACAATGAGCAGTTCTTC